A selection of T cell receptor beta chains follows, all from one sample in a study of T cell responses to AZD1222 COVID-19 vaccine. Assay: immunoSEQ multiplex PCR; the TCRdb copy retains only in-frame clones and omits some. The sample holds some 92,000 clones; about 90% are singletons and the top ten take less than 5.5%. Specimen: peripheral blood, collected on day 0 of MenACWY control vaccination. These receptor sequences come from an adult in good health. CDR3s include the opening cysteine and the closing phenylalanine or tryptophan. D genes are given only for firm matches. Only part of the rows carry a size: once, few, many, or a class if the clone is expanded.

V gene	clone size	J gene	D gene	CDR3 protein	CDR3 DNA
TRBV28	NA	TRBJ1-1	NA	CASSLIRARGDTEAFF	TGTGCCAGCAGTTTAATCAGGGCGCGGGGAGACACTGAAGCTTTCTTT
TRBV18	NA	TRBJ2-1	TRBD2	CASSRRTSGDNNEQFF	TGTGCCAGCTCTCGAAGGACTAGCGGAGATAACAATGAGCAGTTCTTC
TRBV21-1	once	TRBJ1-5	NA	CASSSRTGRQPQHF	TGTGCCAGCAGCTCCCGGACAGGGCGTCAGCCCCAGCATTTT
TRBV15	NA	TRBJ1-1	NA	CATSLYGNTEAFF	TGTGCCACCAGCTTGTACGGGAACACTGAAGCTTTCTTT
TRBV7-8	once	TRBJ1-2	TRBD1	CASSLGSGTANYGYTF	TGTGCCAGCAGCTTAGGTTCCGGGACAGCTAACTATGGCTACACCTTC
TRBV7-6	NA	TRBJ1-1	NA	CASGHPNTEAFF	TGTGCCAGTGGACACCCGAACACTGAAGCTTTCTTT
TRBV19	NA	TRBJ1-1	NA	CASSITANTEAFF	TGTGCCAGTAGTATAACAGCGAACACTGAAGCTTTCTTT
TRBV28	once	TRBJ2-1	TRBD2	CASSLGLAGVYNEQFF	TGTGCCAGCAGTTTGGGGCTAGCGGGGGTATACAATGAGCAGTTCTTC
TRBV6-5	NA	TRBJ1-1	TRBD1	CASSIRDSNTEAFF	TGTGCCAGCAGTATCCGGGACAGTAACACTGAAGCTTTCTTT
TRBV24-1	NA	TRBJ2-1	NA	CATSLTANNEQFF	TGTGCCACCAGCTTGACAGCTAACAATGAGCAGTTCTTC
TRBV6-4	NA	TRBJ2-3	TRBD2	CASSDSGGSTDTQYF	TGTGCCAGCAGTGATAGCGGGGGATCGACAGATACGCAGTATTTT
TRBV18	once	TRBJ2-1	NA	CASSPPEYEQFF	TGTGCCAGCTCACCACCGGAGTATGAGCAGTTCTTC
TRBV4-1	NA	TRBJ2-1	TRBD1	CASSQTLSDRVYNEQFF	TGCGCCAGCAGCCAAACCCTGTCGGACAGGGTCTACAATGAGCAGTTCTTC
TRBV6-1	NA	TRBJ2-5	TRBD2	CASSETKGLAGIQETQYF	TGTGCCAGCAGTGAAACCAAAGGACTAGCGGGAATCCAAGAGACCCAGTACTTC
TRBV5-4	NA	TRBJ2-5	TRBD2	CASSSGGASAGQETQYF	TGTGCCAGCAGCTCGGGGGGAGCATCCGCGGGGCAAGAGACCCAGTACTTC
TRBV18	NA	TRBJ2-1	NA	CASSPSTAHNEQFF	TGTGCCAGCTCACCATCCACGGCCCACAATGAGCAGTTCTTC
TRBV9	NA	TRBJ2-7	TRBD1	CASSPTGGPYEQYF	TGTGCCAGCAGCCCAACAGGGGGACCCTACGAGCAGTACTTC
TRBV5-4	NA	TRBJ2-2	TRBD1	CASSWDRGNTGELFF	TGTGCCAGCAGCTGGGACAGGGGTAATACCGGGGAGCTGTTTTTT
TRBV5-6	NA	TRBJ2-1	TRBD1	CASSLSGTGNNNEQFF	TGTGCCAGCAGCCTATCCGGGACAGGGAACAATAATGAGCAGTTCTTC
TRBV7-6	once	TRBJ1-4	NA	CASSLDGGANEKLFF	TGTGCCAGCAGCTTAGACGGGGGCGCTAATGAAAAACTGTTTTTT
TRBV7-9	NA	TRBJ1-2	NA	CASSLFGRASSYTF	TGTGCCAGCAGCTTATTCGGCAGGGCGTCGAGCTACACCTTC
TRBV3-1/TRBV3-2	NA	TRBJ1-1	NA	CASSQGRRNTEAFF	TGTGCCAGCAGCCAAGGACGGAGGAACACTGAAGCTTTCTTT
TRBV6-5	NA	TRBJ1-5	NA	CASSYGGSNQPQHF	TGTGCCAGCAGTTACGGCGGGAGCAATCAGCCCCAGCATTTT
TRBV19	NA	TRBJ1-3	TRBD1	CASNGQGASTIYF	TGTGCCAGTAATGGACAGGGAGCGAGCACCATATATTTT
TRBV5-1	NA	TRBJ2-5	NA	CASRTVPTPEETQYF	TGCGCCAGCAGGACGGTCCCGACACCTGAAGAGACCCAGTACTTC
TRBV5-1	once	TRBJ2-5	TRBD1	CASSPGQGMETQYF	TGCGCCAGCAGCCCAGGACAGGGGATGGAGACCCAGTACTTC
TRBV5-6	NA	TRBJ2-1	NA	CASSSAGFASNEQFF	TGTGCCAGCAGTTCCGCAGGGTTTGCTTCCAATGAGCAGTTCTTC
TRBV10-3	NA	TRBJ2-4	NA	CAISEPGPSAKNIQYF	TGTGCCATCAGTGAGCCGGGACCCTCAGCCAAAAACATTCAGTACTTC
TRBV28	NA	TRBJ2-2	NA	CASSFLPGADTGELFF	TGTGCCAGCAGTTTCCTACCCGGGGCGGACACCGGGGAGCTGTTTTTT
TRBV28	NA	TRBJ1-2	NA	CASISDRNYGYTF	TGTGCCAGCATTTCGGACAGAAACTATGGCTACACCTTC
TRBV13	NA	TRBJ2-1	TRBD1	CASSLKVLLTPGQGAYNEQFF	TGTGCCAGCAGCTTAAAGGTATTATTAACTCCGGGACAGGGGGCTTACAATGAGCAGTTCTTC
TRBV5-1	NA	TRBJ1-2	NA	CASRVGAEYGYTF	TGCGCCAGCAGGGTAGGGGCCGAATATGGCTACACCTTC
TRBV18	NA	TRBJ1-3	NA	CASSTPSGGNTIYF	TGTGCCAGCTCAACCCCCTCTGGGGGAAACACCATATATTTT
TRBV19	NA	TRBJ2-7	TRBD2	CASSISGAVAGGKEQYF	TGTGCCAGTAGTATATCCGGGGCGGTAGCGGGAGGTAAGGAGCAGTACTTC
TRBV28	NA	TRBJ1-1	NA	CASRIGTHEAFF	TGTGCCAGCAGAATAGGGACCCATGAAGCTTTCTTT
TRBV7-9	NA	TRBJ1-1	NA	CASSLRWGADTEAFF	TGTGCCAGCAGCTTAAGGTGGGGAGCGGACACTGAAGCTTTCTTT
TRBV6-6	NA	TRBJ2-7	TRBD2	CASSRNSGGPVYEQYF	TGTGCCAGCAGTCGAAATAGCGGGGGGCCGGTCTACGAGCAGTACTTC
TRBV7-9	NA	TRBJ2-3	NA	CASSLASATDTQYF	TGTGCCAGCAGCTTGGCTAGCGCCACAGATACGCAGTATTTT
TRBV3-1/TRBV3-2	NA	TRBJ1-5	NA	CASSQDLTENQPQHF	TGTGCCAGCAGCCAAGACCTGACAGAAAATCAGCCCCAGCATTTT
TRBV21-1	NA	TRBJ1-3	NA	CASSKVRTGMNRSSGNTIYF	TGTGCCAGCAGCAAAGTACGGACAGGGATGAATAGGAGCTCTGGAAACACCATATATTTT
TRBV4-3	NA	TRBJ2-5	NA	CASSHLGPLYF	TGCGCCAGCAGCCATCTGGGACCTCTGTACTTC
TRBV5-1	NA	TRBJ1-3	NA	CASSWGLQLSGNTIYF	TGCGCCAGCAGCTGGGGACTCCAGCTGTCTGGAAACACCATATATTTT
TRBV28	NA	TRBJ2-7	TRBD2	CASSLYGSGRSYEQYF	TGTGCCAGCAGTTTATATGGTAGCGGGAGGTCCTACGAGCAGTACTTC
TRBV21-1	NA	TRBJ2-4	NA	CTSSMVIQYF	TGTACCAGCAGCATGGTAATTCAGTACTTC
TRBV5-1	NA	TRBJ1-6	NA	CASSLVGRINSPLHF	TGCGCCAGCAGCTTGGTGGGACGGATAAATTCACCCCTCCACTTT
TRBV28	NA	TRBJ1-5	TRBD1	CASSLLDRAGRQPQHF	TGTGCCAGCAGTTTACTCGACAGGGCTGGGCGGCAGCCCCAGCATTTT